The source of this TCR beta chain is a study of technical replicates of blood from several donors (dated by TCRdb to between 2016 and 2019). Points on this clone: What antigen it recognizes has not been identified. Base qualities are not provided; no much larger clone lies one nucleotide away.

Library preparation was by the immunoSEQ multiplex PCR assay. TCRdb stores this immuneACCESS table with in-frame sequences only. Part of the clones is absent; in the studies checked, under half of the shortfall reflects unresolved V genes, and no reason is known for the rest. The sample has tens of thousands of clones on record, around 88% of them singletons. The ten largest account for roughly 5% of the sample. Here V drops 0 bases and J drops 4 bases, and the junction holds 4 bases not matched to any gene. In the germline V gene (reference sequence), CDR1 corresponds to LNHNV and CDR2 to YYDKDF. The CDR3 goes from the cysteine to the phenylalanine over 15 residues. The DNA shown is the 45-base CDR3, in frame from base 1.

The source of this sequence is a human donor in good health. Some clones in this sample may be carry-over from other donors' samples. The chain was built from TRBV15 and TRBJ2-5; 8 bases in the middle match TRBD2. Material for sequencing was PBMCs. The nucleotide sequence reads TGTGCCACCAGCAGAGATATCCGGGGGGGAGAGACCCAGTACTTC. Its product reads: CATSRDIRGGETQYF.